This T cell receptor beta chain was identified in a study of spatial heterogeneity in lung cancer. This clonotype was counted at least ten times. Time point of the sample: sample taken at primary tumor resection. The CDR3 spans 16 residues. Germline values: CDR1 SGHAT, CDR2 FQNNGV. The V and J ends lost 2 bases and 2 bases respectively, with 12 bases between them. TCRdb redid the calling of the 5' RACE reads with MiXCR, one entry per CDR3 protein. The sample has some 83,000 distinct CDR3 sequences, 7% to 9% seen once; the top ten hold 6% to 7%. This clonotype originated in a male donor with early-stage non-small cell lung cancer. The sample was PBMCs, taken at surgery. The chain carries TRBV11-2 and TRBJ2-2; either TRBD1 or TRBD2 may fit D (6 bases each). The CDR3 protein is CASSLYGGTNTGELFF. The DNA of the CDR3 is TGTGCCAGCAGCTTATATGGAGGGACAAACACCGGGGAGCTGTTTTTT.